The present entry profiles one T cell receptor (beta chain) with its context. Its antigen is undetermined. Sequencing used immunoSEQ multiplex PCR; TCRdb keeps in-frame clones, though not all of them. The sample yields 73,000 or so clones, 80% to 85% seen once. The data stem from a study of a mutant IDH1 vaccine in newly diagnosed glioma. The wider study: The initiation of vaccination occurred 4-6 weeks after radiotherapy alone, or with temozolomide cycles. Of treated patients, approximately 62% were men and roughly 40% women, averaging 40.4 years. V12 occurred at week 35 and V13 at week 47.

V lost 3 bases, J lost 4 bases, and 9 bases lay in between. The CDR3 has 13 residues. Germline V gene data show CDR1 as MNHEY and CDR2 as SMNVEV (reference sequence). Study-wide results and limits: No link was apparently found between pseudoprogression and changes in top peripheral T cell clonotypes.

Specified time point: week 35, safety follow-up. Doses comprised 300 ug of mutant IDH1 20-mer peptide each, plus topical imiquimod. The chain joins TRBV27 to TRBJ1-2, with D possibly TRBD1 on 6 matching bases. The sequencing here drew on PBMCs, taken from a glioma patient whose treatment included an IDH1 peptide vaccine. The sequence derives from a man aged 18 to 30 with glioma. The CDR3 coding sequence is TGTGCCAGCAGTTTTCGGGGGGCCTATGGCTACACCTTC. Protein: CASSFRGAYGYTF.